What follows are 7 T cell receptor beta chains derived from one specimen sequenced in a study of T cell responses to AZD1222 COVID-19 vaccine. Method: immunoSEQ multiplex PCR; TCRdb's copy keeps in-frame clones and lacks some. The table includes more than 150,000 clones, almost 90% detected once. The input for sequencing was peripheral blood, taken on day 0 of AZD1222 vaccination. These TCRs come from an adult in good health.

The chain joins TRBV10-1 to TRBJ2-1, with a tentative D call TRBD1 (5 bases). The ends were cut back, 4 bases at V and 1 base at J, with 5 bases in the middle. In germline, CDR1 is WNHNN, CDR2 SYGVQD (reference sequence). The CDR3 runs to 13 residues. This CDR3 is CASSAGSYNEQFF. The CDR3 nucleotides read TGCGCCAGCAGTGCAGGGTCCTACAATGAGCAGTTCTTC.

The CDR3 is CASSPEGALRGTEAFF. CDR3 DNA: TGTGCCAGCAGTCCCGAAGGGGCCCTACGGGGCACTGAAGCTTTCTTT. The chain links TRBV5-4 to TRBJ1-1; weak D call: TRBD1 (5 bases). The CDR3 extends over 16 amino acids. V lost 5 bases, J lost 4 bases, and 21 bases lay in between. Looked up from germline, CDR1 is SGHNT and CDR2 is YYREEE (reference sequence).

The chain carries TRBV7-9 and TRBJ1-4, with D hard to call. V was trimmed by 1 base and J by 6 bases, leaving 9 bases between them. CDR1 and CDR2 from the germline V gene are SEHNR and FQNEAQ (reference sequence). This CDR3 contains 14 residues. The CDR3 region is CASSLVRPDEKLFF. The DNA of the CDR3 is TGTGCCAGCAGCTTAGTCCGGCCAGATGAAAAACTGTTTTTT.

V is TRBV7-2 and J is TRBJ2-7; no firm D call. This CDR3 is 13 amino acids long. The V gene lost 2 bases and the J gene lost 5 bases, with 10 bases spanning the gap. The germline CDR1 and CDR2 sequences are SGHTA and FQGNSA. The CDR3 protein is CASSLSWVHEQYF. In DNA, the CDR3 is TGTGCCAGCAGCTTATCGTGGGTCCACGAGCAGTACTTC.

The J gene is TRBJ1-2, the V gene TRBV29-1; D possibly corresponds to TRBD1 (5 bases). Germline V gives CDR1 SQVTM, CDR2 ANQGSEA. The CDR3 consists of 14 residues. V lost 4 bases to trimming and J lost 5 bases, with 17 bases between them. The CDR3 region is CSVVLSGHSYGYTF. CDR3 nucleotide sequence: TGCAGCGTTGTTCTGTCAGGACATTCGTATGGCTACACCTTC.

This clone was seen more than once but under ten times. V and J are TRBV21-1 and TRBJ1-3. TRBV21-1 is designated a pseudogene. This CDR3 contains 17 residues. The CDR3 region has the DNA TGTGCCAGCAGCAAGCGTAGTTGGAGGGCCGTAAGAAACACCATATATTTT. Translated, it gives CASSKRSWRAVRNTIYF.

The rearrangement uses TRBV9 and TRBJ1-1, with 7 bases lining up with TRBD1. The germline V gene encodes CDR1 SGDLS and CDR2 YYNGEE. The CDR3 is made up of 15 amino acids. V gave up 4 bases and J gave up 0 bases; unmatched junction bases: 6. The CDR3 DNA follows: TGTGCCAGCAGCTCAACAGGGGCCCTGAACACTGAAGCTTTCTTT. Translating gives CASSSTGALNTEAFF.